The 18 T cell receptor beta chains below all came from one sample that was sequenced in a study of vaccination effects on CD4 cells after COVID-19. Their antigens remain unidentified. Ahead of sequencing, the ViraFEST assay grew antigen-specific CD4+ T cells using viral peptide pools. A roughly 10-day culture period preceded the isolation of CD4+ T cells. The study found no prior SARS-CoV-2 infection in the vaccine recipients, who tested negative for nucleocapsid antibodies. TCRdb keeps only in-frame clones here, not all; method: immunoSEQ multiplex PCR. Among tens of thousands of clones listed, approximately 70% were seen once. Specimen: CD4+ T cells from PBMCs cultured with HCoV-NL63 spike peptides, collected before COVID-19 vaccination. These receptors were obtained from a human donor who received a COVID-19 vaccine.

This clone was seen only once. The J gene is TRBJ2-3, the V gene TRBV11-3; D possibly matches TRBD1 or TRBD2 (6 bases each). V was shortened by 5 bases and J by 2 bases, with 14 bases between the two germline ends. This CDR3 is 15 amino acids long. Germline V gene data show CDR1 as SGHNT and CDR2 as YENEEA. The CDR3 DNA reads as TGTGCCAGCAGCACGGGCGGGACACACACAGATACGCAGTATTTT. Protein sequence: CASSTGGTHTDTQYF.

The chain uses TRBV7-9 and TRBJ1-5; 8 bases are a match to TRBD1. The CDR3 runs 15 residues. CDR1 is SEHNR and CDR2 is FQNEAQ in the germline V gene (reference sequence). The V gene end was trimmed by 4 bases and the J gene end by 7 bases; junction bases not matched to a gene: 9. This CDR3 reads CASSSGQGSGQPQHF. The CDR3, as DNA: TGTGCCAGCAGCTCCGGACAGGGTTCGGGACAGCCCCAGCATTTT.

V gene TRBV10-2 combines with J gene TRBJ2-1, with TRBD2 matching over 10 bases. The J segment lost 4 bases and the V segment lost 6 bases, leaving 6 bases of the junction unmatched. Per the germline V gene, CDR1 is WSHSY and CDR2 is SAAADI. The CDR3 is 15 amino acids. CDR3 in amino acids: CASSRTSGGYNEQFF. DNA for the CDR3: TGCGCCAGCAGCCGGACTAGCGGAGGATACAATGAGCAGTTCTTC.

The chain recombines TRBV3-1 (or the pseudogene TRBV3-2) with TRBJ1-1, with 8 bases aligning to TRBD1. Germline CDR1 reads LGHDT; CDR2 reads YNNKEL (reference sequence). The V segment lost 4 bases and the J segment 1 base; nucleotides outside the gene matches: 2. The CDR3 consists of 14 residues. The CDR3 sequence is CASSRGTGNTEAFF. The CDR3, as DNA: TGTGCCAGCAGCCGAGGGACAGGGAACACTGAAGCTTTCTTT.

This chain uses TRBV6-2 or TRBV6-3 with TRBJ2-7; D gene uncertain. Trimming left V 4 bases short and J 3 bases short, with 16 bases between. Germline V CDR1 and CDR2: MNHEY, SVGEGT. The CDR3 consists of 15 residues. CDR3 sequence reads: CASSSPRGYGYEQYF. In nucleotides, the CDR3 is TGTGCCAGCAGTTCACCTAGAGGTTACGGCTACGAGCAGTACTTC.

This chain connects TRBV20-1 to TRBJ2-2, with D unclear. This CDR3 region has 15 residues. The V and J ends lost 3 bases and 5 bases respectively, with 16 bases between them. Germline V gene sequence: CDR1 DFQATT, CDR2 SNEGSKA (reference sequence). The CDR3 spells CSASTRSLGTGELFF. DNA for the CDR3: TGCAGTGCTAGTACTCGGTCCTTAGGAACCGGGGAGCTGTTTTTT.

The chain employs TRBV5-1 and TRBJ2-7; D uncertain. The V end lost 2 bases, the J end lost 0 bases, and 6 bases lay between the germline ends. The germline gives CDR1 SGHRS, CDR2 YFSETQ. The CDR3 is made up of 13 amino acids. The DNA for the CDR3 is TGCGCCAGCAGCTTAAGTCTCTCCTACGAGCAGTACTTC. It is translated as CASSLSLSYEQYF.

V gene TRBV30 combines with J gene TRBJ1-3; D not resolved. Germline V gives CDR1 GTSNPN, CDR2 SVGIG (reference sequence). Trimming pared 2 bases from V and 0 bases from J, leaving 5 bases between. The CDR3 totals 13 residues. The CDR3, as DNA: TGTGCCTGGAGTAGCTTCTCTGGAAACACCATATATTTT. This sequence encodes CAWSSFSGNTIYF.

The chain combines TRBV3-1 (or the pseudogene TRBV3-2) with TRBJ1-1; D uncertain. Germline assignment: CDR1 LGHDT and CDR2 YNNKEL (reference sequence). Trimming removed 1 base from V and 1 base from J, with 7 bases in between. This CDR3 is 14 amino acids long. CDR3 sequence: CASSQVAGNTEAFF. The DNA for the CDR3 is TGTGCCAGCAGCCAAGTCGCAGGGAACACTGAAGCTTTCTTT.

The chain uses TRBV12-3 or TRBV12-4 and TRBJ2-7; D unclear. The germline V and J ends were trimmed by 4 bases and 4 bases, with 5 bases remaining between them. This CDR3 has 11 residues. The CDR3 nucleotides read TGTGCCAGCAGTTATCTATACGAGCAGTACTTC. Amino acids: CASSYLYEQYF.

The gene calls are TRBV5-4 and TRBJ1-1; the D gene is possibly TRBD1 (5 bases). The CDR3 spans 16 residues. Trimming removed 3 bases from V and 1 base from J, with 16 bases in between. From germline, CDR1 is SGHNT and CDR2 YYREEE (reference sequence). The CDR3 is CASSSGGGVGNTEAFF. CDR3 DNA: TGTGCCAGCAGCTCCGGCGGGGGGGTCGGGAACACTGAAGCTTTCTTT.

The chain is built from TRBV29-1 and TRBJ2-5; D gene unclear. Germline V lookup: CDR1 SQVTM, CDR2 ANQGSEA. Trimming stripped 6 bases from V and 3 bases from J, with 17 bases between. CDR3 length equals 14 residues. For the CDR3, the DNA is TGCAGCGTAACAGAGCCGAGCTTTAAAGAGACCCAGTACTTC. This gives the protein CSVTEPSFKETQYF.

V usage is TRBV19 and J usage is TRBJ1-3; D is ambiguous. Per the germline V gene, CDR1 is LNHDA and CDR2 is SQIVND (reference sequence). Trimming removed 10 bases at V and 7 bases at J, with 14 bases between. CDR3 length: 12 residues. The CDR3 is CATESLGNTIYF. The CDR3 DNA is TGTGCCACCGAGTCTCTGGGGAACACCATATATTTT.

The chain employs TRBV2 and TRBJ1-2; 10 nucleotides agree with TRBD1. The CDR3 is 16 amino acids. Per germline, CDR1 SNHLY and CDR2 FYNNEI. Trimming took 1 base from V and 1 from J; bases not matched to a gene: 3. The DNA of the CDR3 is TGTGCCAGCAGTGAAGGCAGGACAGGGGGTAACTATGGCTACACCTTC. This translates into CASSEGRTGGNYGYTF.

In its sample, this clone was seen a few times. This sequence joins TRBV19 and TRBJ1-4; a possible D gene is TRBD1 (5 bases). V dropped 4 bases and J dropped 4 bases, with 19 bases sitting between them. Germline lookup yields CDR1 LNHDA and CDR2 SQIVND (reference sequence). This CDR3 region has 17 residues. CDR3 nucleotides: TGTGCCAGTAGTAATGGTGGGACGGAGACCTTTAATGAAAAACTGTTTTTT. It yields the protein CASSNGGTETFNEKLFF.

On this clone: At one end the junction does not follow the germline gene, possibly because of a read error. The genes are TRBV19 and TRBJ2-1; no firm D call. There are 9 residues in the CDR3. The germline gives CDR1 LNHDA, CDR2 SQIVND (reference sequence). Written as DNA, the CDR3 is TGTGCCAGTGGGCGTCTCATGGTCTTC. As protein: CASGRLMVF.

The genes are TRBV7-9 and TRBJ2-1, with TRBD2 matching 7 bases. This CDR3 is built from 16 residues. The ends lost 4 bases at V and 9 bases at J; junction bases unmatched: 15. CDR1 is SEHNR, CDR2 FQNEAQ, per germline (reference sequence). CDR3 bases: TGTGCCAGCAGCTCACCGGGGGGACTATCCCAAAGTGAGCAGTTCTTC. This translates into CASSSPGGLSQSEQFF.

The chain joins TRBV2 to TRBJ1-2, with no clear D. The CDR3 runs to 14 residues. Germline V gives CDR1 SNHLY, CDR2 FYNNEI. V lost 3 bases and J 4 bases, leaving 12 bases between the germline ends. Here the CDR3 reads CASSDGQPVYGYTF. Written as DNA, the CDR3 is TGTGCCAGCAGTGACGGGCAGCCTGTCTATGGCTACACCTTC.